One and the same sample provided the 10 T cell receptor beta chains below, sequenced in a study of blood T cells in healthy people across ages. A second 7 to 11 cycle PCR used barcoded and J-beta primers. One entry per CDR3 protein results from TCRdb running MiXCR on the 5' RACE reads. The profile shows hundreds of thousands of distinct CDR3 sequences, roughly 24% of them singletons. Separately, the same data were catalogued under a study of T cells of mothers and their children.

Input material: blood. The receptors come from a boy younger than 18 in good health.

This chain connects TRBV4-1 to TRBJ2-7, with TRBD2 matching 11 bases. The V segment lost 4 bases and the J segment 6 bases; nucleotides outside the gene matches: 5. This CDR3 has 14 amino acids. Germline values: CDR1 MGHRA, CDR2 YSYEKL. The CDR3 bases are TGCGCCAGCAGCCGACTAGCGGGGAACAGCGAGCAGTACTTC. Residues: CASSRLAGNSEQYF.

The chain links TRBV2 to TRBJ2-5; 13 nucleotides match TRBD2. The DNA end is a closer match to TRBJ2-1, so the J assignment may be wrong. CDR3 length equals 15 residues. CDR1 and CDR2 from the germline V gene are SNHLY and FYNNEI. CDR3 nucleotides: TGTGCCAGCAGGTTGACTAGCGGGGGGACCAATGAGCAGTTCTTC. This gives the protein CASRLTSGGTNEQFF.

The chain has TRBV29-1 and TRBJ1-2; 10 bases match TRBD1. This CDR3 region has 13 residues. The V gene end was trimmed by 5 bases and the J gene end by 6 bases; junction bases not matched to a gene: 6. In germline, CDR1 is SQVTM, CDR2 ANQGSEA. CDR3 sequence (DNA): TGCAGCGTTCGGAGACAGGGGGCGAATGGCTACACCTTC. As protein: CSVRRQGANGYTF.

Comments on this clonotype: At one boundary the junction diverges from the germline segment, which might be a read error. The rearrangement uses TRBV28 and TRBJ2-5, with D tentatively TRBD1 or TRBD2 (6 bases each). The CDR3 loop spans 14 amino acids. Germline CDR1 is MDHEN and CDR2 is SYDVKM. Here the CDR3 reads CAGSFTQGGETQYF. The CDR3 coding sequence is TGTGCCGGCAGTTTTACACAGGGAGGAGAGACCCAGTACTTC.

V is TRBV19 and J is TRBJ2-2; D is uncertain. The V gene's germline CDR1 is LNHDA and CDR2 SQIVND (reference sequence). With 5 bases removed from V and 7 bases from J, the gap between germline ends came to 11 bases. This CDR3 is built from 13 residues. CDR3 sequence reads: CASSSNLDGELFF. CDR3 coding DNA: TGTGCCAGTAGTTCAAACCTGGACGGGGAGCTGTTTTTT. Filled out from reference TRBV19 and TRBJ2-2, the complete variable domain reads DGGITQSPKYLFRKEGQNVTLSCEQNLNHDAMYWYRQDPGQGLRLIYYSQIVNDFQKGDIAEGYSVSREKKESFPLTVTSAQKNPTAFYLCASSSNLDGELFFGEGSRLTVL.

This clonotype was seen only a few times. The CDR3 loop is CASSGTGGFNSEQFF. In nucleotides, the CDR3 is TGTGCCAGCAGTGGGACAGGGGGGTTCAATAGTGAGCAGTTCTTC. V and J are TRBV2 and TRBJ2-5; 10 bases are a match to TRBD1. The J call is in doubt because the DNA end fits TRBJ2-1 better. Germline-derived CDR1 and CDR2 are SNHLY and FYNNEI. The CDR3 consists of 15 residues.

This clonotype showed up just a few times. The chain employs TRBV19 and TRBJ1-3; 7 bases are shared with TRBD1. This CDR3 has 15 residues. In germline, CDR1 is LNHDA, CDR2 SQIVND (reference sequence). V lost 8 bases and J lost 2; bases outside the gene matches: 9. The CDR3: CASSETGNTGNTIYF. The CDR3 nucleotides are TGTGCCAGTTCCGAGACAGGGAACACTGGAAACACCATATATTTT.

The gene calls are TRBV6-2 or TRBV6-3 and TRBJ2-5; 12 bases align to TRBD2. Gene TRBJ2-1 matches the end of the DNA better, so the J call may be wrong. Germline-derived CDR1 and CDR2 are MNHEY and SVGEGT. The CDR3 spans 16 residues. CDR3 coding DNA: TGTGCCAGCAGTAAACTCCTAGCGGGGGGGTTCAATGAGCAGTTCTTC. Encoded protein: CASSKLLAGGFNEQFF.

The CDR3 DNA is TGCAGTGTGGTGGGTGCGGGGGGCTTTGAAGAGACCCAGTACTTC. Translated: CSVVGAGGFEETQYF. This rearrangement joins TRBV20-1 to TRBJ2-5; the match to TRBD2 covers 8 bases. This CDR3 contains 15 residues. Germline CDR1 reads DFQATT; CDR2 reads SNEGSKA (reference sequence). V was pared by 7 bases and J by 3 bases, with 13 bases of the junction left unmatched.

This clonotype showed up just a few times. This rearrangement joins TRBV6-1 to TRBJ2-1; D is ambiguous. The CDR3 has 12 amino acids. The germline V gene encodes CDR1 MNHNS and CDR2 SASEGT. Trimming pared 7 bases from V and 6 bases from J, leaving 10 bases between. The CDR3 nucleotides are TGTGCCAGCACTCTGGCGCTCAATGAGCAGTTCTTC. It is translated as CASTLALNEQFF.